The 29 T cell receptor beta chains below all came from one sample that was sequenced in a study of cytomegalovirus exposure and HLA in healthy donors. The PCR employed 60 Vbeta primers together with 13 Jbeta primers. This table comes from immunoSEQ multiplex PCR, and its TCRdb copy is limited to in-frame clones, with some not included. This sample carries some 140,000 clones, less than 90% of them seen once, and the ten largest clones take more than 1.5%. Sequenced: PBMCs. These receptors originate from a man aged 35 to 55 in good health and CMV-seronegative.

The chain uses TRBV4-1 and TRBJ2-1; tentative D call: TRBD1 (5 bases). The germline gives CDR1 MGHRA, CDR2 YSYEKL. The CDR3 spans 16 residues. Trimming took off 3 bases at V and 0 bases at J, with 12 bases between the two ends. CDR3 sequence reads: CASSQRGQRSYNEQFF. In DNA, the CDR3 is TGCGCCAGCAGCCAGAGAGGACAACGCTCCTACAATGAGCAGTTCTTC.

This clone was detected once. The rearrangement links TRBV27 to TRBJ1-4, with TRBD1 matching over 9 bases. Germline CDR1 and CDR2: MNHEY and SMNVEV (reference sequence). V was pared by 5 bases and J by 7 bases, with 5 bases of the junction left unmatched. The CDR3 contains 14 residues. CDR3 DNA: TGTGCCAGCAGTATGACAGGGGGTTTTGAAAAACTGTTTTTT. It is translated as CASSMTGGFEKLFF. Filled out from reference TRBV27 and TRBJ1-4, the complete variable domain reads EAQVTQNPRYLITVTGKKLTVTCSQNMNHEYMSWYRQDPGLGLRQIYYSMNVEVTDKGDVPEGYKVSRKEKRNFPLILESPSPNQTSLYFCASSMTGGFEKLFFGSGTQLSVL.

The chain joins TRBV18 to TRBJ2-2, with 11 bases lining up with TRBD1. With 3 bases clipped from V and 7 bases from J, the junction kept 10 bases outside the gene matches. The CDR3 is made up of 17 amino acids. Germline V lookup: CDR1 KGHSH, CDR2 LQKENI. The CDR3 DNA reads TGTGCCAGCTCACCTTCCGTTGGACAGGGGGCGAACGGGGAGCTGTTTTTT. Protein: CASSPSVGQGANGELFF.

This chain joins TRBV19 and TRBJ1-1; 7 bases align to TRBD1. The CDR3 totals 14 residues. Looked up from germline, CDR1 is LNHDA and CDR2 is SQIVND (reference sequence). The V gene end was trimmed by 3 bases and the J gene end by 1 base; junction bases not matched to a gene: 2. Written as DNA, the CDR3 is TGTGCCAGTAGTATGGGACAGCCGAACACTGAAGCTTTCTTT. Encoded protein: CASSMGQPNTEAFF.

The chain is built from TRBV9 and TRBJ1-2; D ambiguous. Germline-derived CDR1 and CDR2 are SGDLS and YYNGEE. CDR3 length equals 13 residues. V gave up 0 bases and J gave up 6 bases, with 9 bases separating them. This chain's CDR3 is CASSVGRGDGYTF. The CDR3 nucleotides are TGTGCCAGCAGCGTAGGCCGGGGTGATGGCTACACCTTC.

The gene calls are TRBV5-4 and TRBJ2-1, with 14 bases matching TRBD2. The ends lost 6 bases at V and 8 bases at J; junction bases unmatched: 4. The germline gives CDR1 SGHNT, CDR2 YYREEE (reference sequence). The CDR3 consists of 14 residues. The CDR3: CASIGTSGSYEQFF. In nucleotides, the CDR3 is TGTGCCAGCATCGGGACTAGCGGGAGTTATGAGCAGTTCTTC.

In nucleotides, the CDR3 is TGTGCCAGCAGTTACTCAGGCGAACAGGGGTTGGAGACCCAGTACTTC. Amino acid sequence: CASSYSGEQGLETQYF. The chain is built from TRBV6-6 and TRBJ2-5; 7 bases are shared with TRBD1. After removal of 0 bases from V and 5 bases from J, the junction contained 9 bases not matched to a gene. CDR1 MNHNY and CDR2 SVGAGI come from the germline V gene (reference sequence). The CDR3 is 16 residues long.

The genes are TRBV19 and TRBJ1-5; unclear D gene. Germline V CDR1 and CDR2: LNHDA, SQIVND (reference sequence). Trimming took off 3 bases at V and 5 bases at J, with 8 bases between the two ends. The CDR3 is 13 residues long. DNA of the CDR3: TGTGCCAGTAGTATGTCCGGGTATCAGCCCCAGCATTTT. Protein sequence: CASSMSGYQPQHF.

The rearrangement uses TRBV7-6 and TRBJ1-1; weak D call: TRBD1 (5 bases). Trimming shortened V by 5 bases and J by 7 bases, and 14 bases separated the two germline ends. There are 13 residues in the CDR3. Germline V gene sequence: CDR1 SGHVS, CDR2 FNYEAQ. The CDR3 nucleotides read TGTGCCAGCAGCCCCCCCGGGGGTGGTGAAGCTTTCTTT. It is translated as CASSPPGGGEAFF.

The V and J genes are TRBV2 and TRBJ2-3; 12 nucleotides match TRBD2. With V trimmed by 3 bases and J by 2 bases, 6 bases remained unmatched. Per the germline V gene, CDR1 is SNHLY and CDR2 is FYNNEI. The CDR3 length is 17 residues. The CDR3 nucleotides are TGTGCCAGCAGTGATCCCGGACTAGCGGGGTACACAGATACGCAGTATTTT. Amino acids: CASSDPGLAGYTDTQYF.

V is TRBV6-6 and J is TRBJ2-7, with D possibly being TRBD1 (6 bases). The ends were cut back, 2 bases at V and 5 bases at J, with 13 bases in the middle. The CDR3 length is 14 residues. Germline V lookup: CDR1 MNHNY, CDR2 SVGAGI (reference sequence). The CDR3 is CASSYPGQKDEQYF. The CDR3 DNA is TGTGCCAGCAGTTACCCGGGACAAAAGGACGAGCAGTACTTC.

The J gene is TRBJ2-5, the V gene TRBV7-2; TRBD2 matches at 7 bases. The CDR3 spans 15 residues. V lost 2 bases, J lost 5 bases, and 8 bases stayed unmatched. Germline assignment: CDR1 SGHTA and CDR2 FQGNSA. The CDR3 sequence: CASSLIAGRGETQYF. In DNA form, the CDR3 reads TGTGCCAGCAGCTTAATAGCGGGCCGTGGGGAGACCCAGTACTTC. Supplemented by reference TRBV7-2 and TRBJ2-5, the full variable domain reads GAGVSQSPSNKVTEKGKDVELRCDPISGHTALYWYRQSLGQGLEFLIYFQGNSAPDKSGLPSDRFSAERTGGSVSTLTIQRTQQEDSAVYLCASSLIAGRGETQYFGPGTRLLVL.

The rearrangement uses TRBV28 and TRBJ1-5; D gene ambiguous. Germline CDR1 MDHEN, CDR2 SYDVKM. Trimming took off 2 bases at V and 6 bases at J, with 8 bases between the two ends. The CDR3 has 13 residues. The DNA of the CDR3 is TGTGCCAGCAGTTTAGCGGGGAGTCAGCCCCAGCATTTT. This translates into CASSLAGSQPQHF.

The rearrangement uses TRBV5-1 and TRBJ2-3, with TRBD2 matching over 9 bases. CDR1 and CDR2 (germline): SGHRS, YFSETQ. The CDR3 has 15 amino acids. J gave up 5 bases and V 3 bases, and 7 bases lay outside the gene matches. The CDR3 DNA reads TGCGCCAGCAGCTCCTTAGCGGGAGCAATAGATACGCAGTATTTT. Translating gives CASSSLAGAIDTQYF.

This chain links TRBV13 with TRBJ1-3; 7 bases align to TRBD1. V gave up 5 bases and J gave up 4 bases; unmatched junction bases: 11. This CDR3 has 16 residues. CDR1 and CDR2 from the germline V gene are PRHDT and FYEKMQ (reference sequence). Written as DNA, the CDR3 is TGTGCCAGCAGCCTCCCGTTCGGGACAGCCGGAAACACCATATATTTT. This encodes CASSLPFGTAGNTIYF.

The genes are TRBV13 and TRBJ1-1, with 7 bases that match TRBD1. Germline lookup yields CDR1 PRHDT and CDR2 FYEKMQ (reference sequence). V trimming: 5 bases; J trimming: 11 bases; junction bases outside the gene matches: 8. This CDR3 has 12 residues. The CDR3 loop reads CASSEGGAVAFF. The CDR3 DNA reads TGTGCCAGCAGCGAAGGGGGCGCGGTGGCTTTCTTT.

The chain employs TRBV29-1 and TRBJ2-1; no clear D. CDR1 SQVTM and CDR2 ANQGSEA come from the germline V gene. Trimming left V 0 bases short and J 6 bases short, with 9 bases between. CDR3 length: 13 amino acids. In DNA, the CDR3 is TGCAGCGTTGAAGAGGCGTGGAGCAATGAGCAGTTCTTC. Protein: CSVEEAWSNEQFF.

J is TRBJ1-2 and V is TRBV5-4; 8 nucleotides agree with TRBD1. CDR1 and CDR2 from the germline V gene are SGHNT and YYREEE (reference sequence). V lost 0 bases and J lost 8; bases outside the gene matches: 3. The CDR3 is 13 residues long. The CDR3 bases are TGTGCCAGCAGCTTGGATGGGACAGGAGGCTACACCTTC. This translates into CASSLDGTGGYTF.

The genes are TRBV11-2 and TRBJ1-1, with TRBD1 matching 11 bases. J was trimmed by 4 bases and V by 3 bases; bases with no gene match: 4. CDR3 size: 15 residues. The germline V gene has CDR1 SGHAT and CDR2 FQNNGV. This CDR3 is CASSLGTGGTTEAFF. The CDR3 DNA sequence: TGTGCCAGCAGCTTGGGGACAGGGGGTACCACTGAAGCTTTCTTT.

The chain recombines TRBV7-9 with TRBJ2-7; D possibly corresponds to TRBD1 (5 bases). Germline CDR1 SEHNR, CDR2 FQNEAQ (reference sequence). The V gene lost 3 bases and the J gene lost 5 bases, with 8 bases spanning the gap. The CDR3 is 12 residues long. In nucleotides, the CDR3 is TGTGCCAGCAGCTTGGGCAGGGACGAGCAGTACTTC. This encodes CASSLGRDEQYF. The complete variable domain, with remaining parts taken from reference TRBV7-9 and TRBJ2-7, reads DTGVSQNPRHKITKRGQNVTFRCDPISEHNRLYWYRQTLGQGPEFLTYFQNEAQLEKSRLLSDRFSAERPKGSFSTLEIQRTEQGDSAMYLCASSLGRDEQYFGPGTRLTVT.

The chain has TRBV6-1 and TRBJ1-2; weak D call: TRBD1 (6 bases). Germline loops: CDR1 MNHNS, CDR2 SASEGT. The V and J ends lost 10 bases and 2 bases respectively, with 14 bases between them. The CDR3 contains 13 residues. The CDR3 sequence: CATRTVSNYGYTF. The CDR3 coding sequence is TGTGCCACTCGGACAGTCTCGAACTATGGCTACACCTTC.

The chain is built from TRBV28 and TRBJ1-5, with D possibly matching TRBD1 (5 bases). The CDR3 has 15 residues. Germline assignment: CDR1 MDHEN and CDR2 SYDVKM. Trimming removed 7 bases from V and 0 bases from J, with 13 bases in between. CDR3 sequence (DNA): TGTGCCAGCACCCCTGGACATTATAGCAATCAGCCCCAGCATTTT. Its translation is CASTPGHYSNQPQHF.

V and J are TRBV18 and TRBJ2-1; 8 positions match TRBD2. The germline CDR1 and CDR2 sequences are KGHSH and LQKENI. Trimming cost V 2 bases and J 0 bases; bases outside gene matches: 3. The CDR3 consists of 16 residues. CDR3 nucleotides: TGTGCCAGCTCACCAGCGGGGGGTACCTCCTACAATGAGCAGTTCTTC. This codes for CASSPAGGTSYNEQFF.

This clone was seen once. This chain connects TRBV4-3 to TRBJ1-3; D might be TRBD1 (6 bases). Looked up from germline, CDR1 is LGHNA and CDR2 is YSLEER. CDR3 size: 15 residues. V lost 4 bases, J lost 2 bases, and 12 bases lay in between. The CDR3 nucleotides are TGCGCCAGCAGCCTCTACAGGGAAACTGGAAACACCATATATTTT. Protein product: CASSLYRETGNTIYF.

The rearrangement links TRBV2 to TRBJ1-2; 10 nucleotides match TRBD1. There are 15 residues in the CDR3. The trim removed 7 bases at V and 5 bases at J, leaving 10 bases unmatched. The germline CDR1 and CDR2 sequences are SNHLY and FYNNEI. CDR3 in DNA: TGTGCCAGCACTCTGCTCGGGACAGGGGTTTATGGCTACACCTTC. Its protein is CASTLLGTGVYGYTF.

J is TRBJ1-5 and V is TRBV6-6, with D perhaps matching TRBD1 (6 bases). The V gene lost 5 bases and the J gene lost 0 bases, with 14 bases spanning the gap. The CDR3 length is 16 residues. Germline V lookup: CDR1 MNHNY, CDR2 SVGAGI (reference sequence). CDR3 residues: CASSNVDRYSNQPQHF. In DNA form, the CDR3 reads TGTGCCAGCAGTAACGTGGACAGATATAGCAATCAGCCCCAGCATTTT.

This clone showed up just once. This CDR3 reads CASSSTGVEAFF. Written as DNA, the CDR3 is TGTGCCAGCAGCTCGACAGGGGTTGAAGCTTTCTTT. The chain uses TRBV11-2 and TRBJ1-1; 8 bases line up with TRBD1. The CDR3 consists of 12 residues. J gave up 7 bases and V 4 bases, and 2 bases lay outside the gene matches. Germline CDR1 is SGHAT and CDR2 is FQNNGV.

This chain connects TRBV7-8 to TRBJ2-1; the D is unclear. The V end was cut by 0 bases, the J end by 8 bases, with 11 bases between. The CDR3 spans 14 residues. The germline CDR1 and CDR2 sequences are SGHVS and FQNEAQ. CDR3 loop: CASSLAQSPHEQFF. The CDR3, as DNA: TGTGCCAGCAGCTTAGCGCAGTCCCCCCATGAGCAGTTCTTC.

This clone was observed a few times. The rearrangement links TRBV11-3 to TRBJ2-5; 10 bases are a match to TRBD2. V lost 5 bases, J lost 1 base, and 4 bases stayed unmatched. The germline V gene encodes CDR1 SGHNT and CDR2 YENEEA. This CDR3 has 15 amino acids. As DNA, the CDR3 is TGTGCCAGCAGCCCCGGACTAGCGGTCCAAGAGACCCAGTACTTC. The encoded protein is CASSPGLAVQETQYF.